This T cell receptor beta chain was sequenced during a study of blood T cell repertoires in COVID-19. Study information: Material from acute and convalescent COVID-19 was sourced from the United States, Italy and Spain. From T cells, B-cell-depleted T cells, or PBMCs came the material, which was cDNA or gDNA.

In the original processing: Scientists estimated how many nucleated cells there were by amplifying reference gene primers. The data were produced by immunoSEQ multiplex PCR, yet TCRdb's version contains in-frame clones alone and is incomplete. V and J calls and clone size come straight from that table; D and trimming were deduced from the DNA. The table lists 300,000 to 400,000 clones, around 87% of them singletons, with more than 0.9% in the top ten. Participant reports of clinical history set cohort assignment. V trimming: 5 bases; J trimming: 5 bases; junction bases outside the gene matches: 3. The CDR3 totals 15 residues. The germline V gene encodes CDR1 LNHDA and CDR2 SQIVND (reference sequence).

The specimen sequenced was PBMCs or T cells enriched from blood (not recorded which). The V and J genes are TRBV19 and TRBJ1-4, with 12 bases identical to TRBD1. This TCR was sampled from a woman aged 25 to 39 with acute COVID-19. The CDR3 reads CASSGTGGLNEKLFF. Written as DNA, the CDR3 is TGTGCCAGTAGTGGGACAGGGGGCTTGAATGAAAAACTGTTTTTT.